One and the same sample provided the 20 T cell receptor beta chains below, sequenced in a study of CD8 T cells in ankylosing spondylitis. TCRdb recomputed calls from the 5' RACE reads with MiXCR, one row per CDR3 protein. This sample yields around 440,000 distinct CDR3 sequences, of which 17% are seen a single time; approximately 1% belongs to the top ten. Study-level results: What seemed typical of ankylosing spondylitis blood was a TCR beta motif built from roughly 8 highly homologous variants.

No cognate antigen is known for these TCRs. The source material was blood, either unsorted or a sorted T cell fraction (not recorded which). The receptors here all came from a male donor with ankylosing spondylitis.

This chain uses TRBV7-9 with TRBJ2-7, with 8 bases fitting TRBD1. CDR3 size: 15 residues. Germline CDR1 SEHNR, CDR2 FQNEAQ (reference sequence). V gave up 5 bases and J gave up 5 bases; unmatched junction bases: 11. Here the CDR3 DNA reads TGTGCCAGCAGCGGCCCGGGACAGGCCTGGGACGAGCAGTACTTC. Its translation: CASSGPGQAWDEQYF.

A few counts support this clonotype. The chain employs TRBV5-4 and TRBJ2-3, with D possibly being TRBD1 (6 bases). CDR3 length equals 14 residues. CDR1 is SGHNT, CDR2 YYREEE, per germline (reference sequence). The V end lost 4 bases, the J end lost 6 bases, and 15 bases lay between the germline ends. The CDR3 protein is CASSTGQSRDTQYF. In DNA form, the CDR3 reads TGTGCCAGCAGCACCGGACAGAGTCGCGATACGCAGTATTTT.

This clonotype was counted a few times. The V call is TRBV4-3, the J call TRBJ1-5, with 9 bases identical to TRBD1. V was clipped by 4 bases and J by 6 bases; unmatched bases: 4. The CDR3 covers 14 residues. Germline V gene lookup returns CDR1 LGHNA and CDR2 YSLEER. This CDR3 is CASSRTGDVQPQHF. CDR3 sequence (DNA): TGCGCCAGCAGCCGGACAGGGGACGTTCAGCCCCAGCATTTT.

V usage is TRBV12-3 or TRBV12-4 and J usage is TRBJ2-7, with TRBD1 as a possible D gene (6 bases). V was trimmed by 3 bases and J by 3 bases, leaving 12 bases between them. The length of the CDR3 is 14 residues. The CDR3 sequence: CASSFGGPLYEQYF. CDR3 sequence (DNA): TGTGCCAGCAGTTTTGGGGGCCCCCTCTACGAGCAGTACTTC.

J is TRBJ2-7 and V is TRBV7-2; D not certain. This CDR3 is built from 15 residues. Germline CDR1 is SGHTA and CDR2 is FQGNSA. Trimming took off 4 bases at V and 0 bases at J, with 13 bases between the two ends. The CDR3 protein is CASSSRASSSYEQYF. The CDR3 DNA reads as TGTGCCAGCAGCTCCCGAGCTTCTAGCTCCTACGAGCAGTACTTC.

The CDR3 bases are TGCAGTGCTAGAGCGGATTCCGCCGGGGAGCTGTTTTTT. Translation gives CSARADSAGELFF. The chain is built from TRBV20-1 and TRBJ2-2; D unclear. The germline gives CDR1 DFQATT, CDR2 SNEGSKA (reference sequence). The CDR3 extends over 13 amino acids. V dropped 1 base and J dropped 6 bases, with 9 bases sitting between them.

The chain carries TRBV6-2 or TRBV6-3 and TRBJ1-1; D remains ambiguous. Germline CDR1 is MNHEY and CDR2 is SVGEGT. This CDR3 has 14 amino acids. Trimming took 8 bases from V and 7 from J, leaving 20 bases between them. The DNA of the CDR3 is TGTGCCAGCCTCTTGGGCCCCTCGAGGAGTGAAGCTTTCTTT. Protein: CASLLGPSRSEAFF.

This clonotype was seen only a few times. This chain joins TRBV5-1 and TRBJ1-3; D gene uncertain. V was clipped by 3 bases and J by 4 bases, with 5 bases between them. CDR1 is SGHRS and CDR2 is YFSETQ in the germline V gene. The CDR3 consists of 12 residues. The CDR3 spells CASSYDGNTIYF. The CDR3 bases are TGCGCCAGCAGCTACGACGGAAACACCATATATTTT.

This rearrangement joins TRBV30 to TRBJ2-1; D possibly corresponds to TRBD2 (6 bases). In germline, CDR1 is GTSNPN, CDR2 SVGIG (reference sequence). V was cut by 3 bases and J by 4 bases, with 7 bases left in between. The CDR3 has 12 residues. The CDR3 region has the DNA TGTGCCTGGAGCGGGAGTTACAATGAGCAGTTCTTC. It yields the protein CAWSGSYNEQFF.

This clonotype was observed a handful of times. The V and J genes are TRBV5-1 and TRBJ2-1; 7 positions agree with TRBD2. The CDR3 is 16 amino acids. Unmatched junction bases numbered 14, after V lost 4 bases and J lost 7 bases. The germline gives CDR1 SGHRS, CDR2 YFSETQ. CDR3 protein: CASSPGGLAGHNEQFF. CDR3 bases: TGCGCCAGCAGCCCTGGCGGATTAGCGGGTCATAATGAGCAGTTCTTC.

This clonotype occurred a few times. The chain joins TRBV20-1 to TRBJ2-4; D gene ambiguous. V shed 5 bases and J shed 0 bases, with 17 bases lying between them. The germline CDR1 and CDR2 sequences are DFQATT and SNEGSKA (reference sequence). This CDR3 contains 16 residues. Here the CDR3 DNA reads TGCAGTGCTTATGGGCCTACCTACGGAGCCAAAAACATTCAGTACTTC. This encodes CSAYGPTYGAKNIQYF.

This clonotype turned up a few times. The V gene is TRBV30, the J gene TRBJ1-3; 10 nucleotides agree with TRBD1. This CDR3 contains 17 residues. The germline gives CDR1 GTSNPN, CDR2 SVGIG (reference sequence). V lost 1 base, J lost 4 bases, and 10 bases stayed unmatched. The CDR3 is CAWSAALTGGGGNTIYF. CDR3 DNA: TGTGCCTGGAGTGCCGCATTGACAGGGGGCGGAGGAAACACCATATATTTT.

The chain links TRBV4-1 to TRBJ1-1; TRBD1 aligns across 8 bases. Germline lookup yields CDR1 MGHRA and CDR2 YSYEKL. The CDR3 spans 15 residues. V was clipped by 4 bases and J by 1 base; unmatched bases: 5. In DNA form, the CDR3 reads TGCGCCAGCAGCCCAGACGGGACAGGGAACACTGAAGCTTTCTTT. Amino acids: CASSPDGTGNTEAFF.

The V and J genes are TRBV20-1 and TRBJ2-3; 7 nucleotides agree with TRBD1. The V gene end was trimmed by 3 bases and the J gene end by 3 bases; junction bases not matched to a gene: 12. The CDR3 covers 16 residues. Germline values: CDR1 DFQATT, CDR2 SNEGSKA (reference sequence). In DNA form, the CDR3 reads TGCAGTGCTAGCCAACGGTCAGGGGGTATAACAGATACGCAGTATTTT. Its protein product is CSASQRSGGITDTQYF.

This sequence joins TRBV29-1 and TRBJ2-1, with 11 bases that match TRBD2. Germline V gene data show CDR1 as SQVTM and CDR2 as ANQGSEA. The CDR3 runs to 13 residues. The CDR3 region is CTANSGGDNEQFF. The CDR3 nucleotides read TGCACCGCAAATAGCGGGGGGGACAATGAGCAGTTCTTC.

This clonotype was seen many times. The rearrangement links TRBV11-2 to TRBJ2-6; 10 bases agree with TRBD2. CDR3 size: 18 residues. V lost 3 bases, J lost 4 bases, and 9 bases stayed unmatched. From germline, CDR1 is SGHAT and CDR2 FQNNGV. The DNA of the CDR3 is TGTGCCAGCAGCTTGGGCCTAGCGGGAGTAGGGGGGGCCAACGTCCTGACTTTC. Protein: CASSLGLAGVGGANVLTF.

The chain has TRBV6-2 or TRBV6-3 and TRBJ1-2, with D perhaps TRBD1 (6 bases). V was trimmed by 7 bases and J by 5 bases, leaving 14 bases between them. The CDR3 is 13 amino acids. Germline V gene data show CDR1 as MNHEY and CDR2 as SVGEGT. The CDR3 DNA reads as TGTGCCAGCAAGGGGGGAGGATTTTATGGCTACACCTTC. It is translated as CASKGGGFYGYTF.

The genes are TRBV20-1 and TRBJ1-1, with D possibly matching TRBD1 (5 bases). Germline CDR1 is DFQATT and CDR2 is SNEGSKA (reference sequence). The V gene lost 5 bases and the J gene lost 1 base, with 11 bases spanning the gap. This CDR3 comprises 13 residues. Here the CDR3 reads CSAHRGGNTEAFF. Written as DNA, the CDR3 is TGCAGTGCTCACCGGGGGGGGAACACTGAAGCTTTCTTT.

This clonotype came up a few times. V and J are TRBV5-1 and TRBJ1-1, with 8 bases lining up with TRBD1. The V and J ends lost 6 bases and 5 bases, in that order; junction bases with no gene match: 9. This CDR3 contains 14 residues. In germline, CDR1 is SGHRS, CDR2 YFSETQ. CDR3 in amino acids: CASNSGGAGTEAFF. In DNA, the CDR3 is TGCGCCAGCAACTCAGGGGGCGCGGGAACTGAAGCTTTCTTT. The whole variable domain, filled in from reference TRBV5-1 and TRBJ1-1, reads KAGVTQTPRYLIKTRGQQVTLSCSPISGHRSVSWYQQTPGQGLQFLFEYFSETQRNKGNFPGRFSGRQFSNSRSEMNVSTLELGDSALYLCASNSGGAGTEAFFGQGTRLTVV.

This clonotype was seen many times. The rearrangement links TRBV7-2 to TRBJ1-2; the D is unclear. The V end lost 6 bases, the J end lost 4 bases, and 9 bases lay between the germline ends. Germline V CDR1 and CDR2: SGHTA, FQGNSA. The CDR3 consists of 12 residues. The chain's CDR3 is CASSPTRYGYTF. In DNA, the CDR3 is TGTGCCAGCAGTCCTACCCGCTATGGCTACACCTTC.